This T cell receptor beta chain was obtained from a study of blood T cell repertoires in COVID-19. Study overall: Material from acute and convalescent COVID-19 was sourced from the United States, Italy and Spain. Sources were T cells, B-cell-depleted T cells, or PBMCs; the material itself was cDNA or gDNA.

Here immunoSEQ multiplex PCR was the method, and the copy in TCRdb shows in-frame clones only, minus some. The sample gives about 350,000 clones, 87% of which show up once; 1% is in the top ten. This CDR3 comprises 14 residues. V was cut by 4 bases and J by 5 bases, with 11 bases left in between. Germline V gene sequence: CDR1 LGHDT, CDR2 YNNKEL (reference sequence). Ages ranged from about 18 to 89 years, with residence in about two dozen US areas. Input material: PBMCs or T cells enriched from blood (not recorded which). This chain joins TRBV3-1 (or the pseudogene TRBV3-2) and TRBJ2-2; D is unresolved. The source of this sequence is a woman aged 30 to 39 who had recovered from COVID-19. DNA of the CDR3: TGTGCCAGCAGCCCACAGATAAATACCGGGGAGCTGTTTTTT. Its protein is CASSPQINTGELFF.